The 22 T cell receptor beta chains presented below share a single source sample, sequenced in a study of cytomegalovirus exposure and HLA in healthy donors. The PCR was carried out with 60 Vbeta primers and 13 Jbeta primers. Clones were sequenced by immunoSEQ multiplex PCR, and TCRdb holds only the in-frame ones, with some missing. The sample yields 110,000 to 150,000 clones, 55% to 85% seen once. Sequencing was done on a sample of PBMCs. The receptor source for this set is a man aged 35-49 years in good health and CMV-seronegative.

V usage is TRBV5-1 and J usage is TRBJ2-5; D ambiguous. The CDR3 extends over 12 amino acids. Germline CDR1 and CDR2: SGHRS and YFSETQ. Trimming took off 4 bases at V and 2 bases at J, with 6 bases between the two ends. The chain's CDR3 is CASSQIQETQYF. DNA for the CDR3: TGCGCCAGCAGCCAGATTCAAGAGACCCAGTACTTC.

The chain carries TRBV5-4 and TRBJ2-7; 8 bases align to TRBD2. CDR3 size: 16 residues. Germline assignment: CDR1 SGHNT and CDR2 YYREEE (reference sequence). V lost 4 bases to trimming and J lost 0 bases; unmatched junction nucleotides: 9. CDR3 protein: CASSQVGGGNSYEQYF. The CDR3, as DNA: TGTGCCAGCAGCCAGGTCGGGGGGGGGAACTCCTACGAGCAGTACTTC.

The chain uses TRBV5-1 and TRBJ2-1; 11 bases align to TRBD1. The junction had 4 bases not matched to a gene; V was cut back by 2 bases and J by 6 bases. The CDR3 loop spans 15 amino acids. Germline V gene sequence: CDR1 SGHRS, CDR2 YFSETQ. CDR3: CASSFAGTGGNEQFF. The CDR3 bases are TGCGCCAGCAGCTTCGCCGGGACAGGGGGCAATGAGCAGTTCTTC.

V gene TRBV5-4 combines with J gene TRBJ1-1; 9 positions match TRBD1. Germline V gene data show CDR1 as SGHNT and CDR2 as YYREEE (reference sequence). V gave up 4 bases and J gave up 4 bases; unmatched junction bases: 5. The CDR3 sequence is 14 residues long. CDR3 DNA: TGTGCCAGCAGCATACAGGGGGCCTTCACTGAAGCTTTCTTT. Its translation: CASSIQGAFTEAFF.

V gene TRBV4-1 combines with J gene TRBJ1-2; 9 nucleotides align to TRBD1. Germline V lookup: CDR1 MGHRA, CDR2 YSYEKL. V trimming: 2 bases; J trimming: 3 bases; junction bases outside the gene matches: 7. CDR3 length: 16 residues. CDR3 loop: CASSQLTGGSYYGYTF. The CDR3 DNA reads TGCGCCAGCAGCCAATTGACAGGGGGGAGTTACTATGGCTACACCTTC.

This rearrangement joins TRBV10-3 to TRBJ1-5; 12 nucleotides agree with TRBD1. Per the germline V gene, CDR1 is ENHRY and CDR2 is SYGVKD. The ends lost 6 bases at V and 6 bases at J; junction bases unmatched: 3. CDR3 length: 14 residues. The CDR3 spells CAIRGQGAVQPQHF. CDR3 bases: TGTGCCATCAGGGGACAGGGGGCGGTTCAGCCCCAGCATTTT.

The rearrangement joins TRBV30 to TRBJ1-2; a weak D match, TRBD1 (6 bases). The CDR3 contains 13 residues. Germline assignment: CDR1 GTSNPN and CDR2 SVGIG (reference sequence). V shed 0 bases and J shed 6 bases, with 11 bases lying between them. CDR3 sequence reads: CAWSVYRENGYTF. DNA of the CDR3: TGTGCCTGGAGTGTTTACAGGGAGAATGGCTACACCTTC.

As regards this clone: The same CDR3 also results from other DNA sequences found in this sample. This chain links TRBV18 with TRBJ2-2; perhaps TRBD2 as D (5 bases). CDR1 is KGHSH, CDR2 LQKENI, per germline. V was trimmed by 3 bases and J by 5 bases, leaving 7 bases between them. The CDR3 extends over 13 amino acids. CDR3 coding DNA: TGTGCCAGCTCACCGTCGGGGACCGGGGAGCTGTTTTTT. Amino acid sequence: CASSPSGTGELFF. Drawing the rest from reference TRBV18 and TRBJ2-2, the complete variable domain is NAGVMQNPRHLVRRRGQEARLRCSPMKGHSHVYWYRQLPEEGLKFMVYLQKENIIDESGMPKERFSAEFPKEGPSILRIQQVVRGDSAAYFCASSPSGTGELFFGEGSRLTVL.

V gene TRBV5-1 combines with J gene TRBJ1-3; a weak D match, TRBD1 (5 bases). The germline V and J ends were trimmed by 0 bases and 0 bases, with 10 bases remaining between them. CDR3 size: 16 residues. The germline gives CDR1 SGHRS, CDR2 YFSETQ. The CDR3 bases are TGCGCCAGCAGCTTGGGTCCGGGGGACTCTGGAAACACCATATATTTT. This gives the protein CASSLGPGDSGNTIYF.

This clone was detected only a few times. The rearrangement joins TRBV7-8 to TRBJ2-7; TRBD1 matches at 8 bases. After removal of 2 bases from V and 2 bases from J, the junction contained 5 bases not matched to a gene. CDR3 length equals 15 residues. Germline loops: CDR1 SGHVS, CDR2 FQNEAQ. This chain's CDR3 is CASSLPGTGAYEQYF. For the CDR3, the DNA is TGTGCCAGCAGCTTACCCGGGACAGGCGCCTACGAGCAGTACTTC.

The rearrangement uses TRBV7-2 and TRBJ1-4, with D possibly matching TRBD1 (5 bases). From germline, CDR1 is SGHTA and CDR2 FQGNSA. This CDR3 spans 15 amino acids. Trimming stripped 5 bases from V and 6 bases from J, with 16 bases between. CDR3 DNA sequence: TGTGCCAGCAGCCGAGATCCCTCGGGGGATGAAAAACTGTTTTTT. Translation: CASSRDPSGDEKLFF.

J is TRBJ1-1 and V is TRBV19, with D hard to call. Germline assignment: CDR1 LNHDA and CDR2 SQIVND (reference sequence). The CDR3 contains 14 residues. V shed 3 bases and J shed 0 bases, with 8 bases lying between them. CDR3 sequence: CASSIYGMNTEAFF. CDR3 nucleotides: TGTGCCAGTAGTATTTACGGGATGAACACTGAAGCTTTCTTT.

CDR3 sequence (DNA): TGCGCCAGCAGCCCCTCTATAGGGGTGGGAACAGATACGCAGTATTTT. Its translation is CASSPSIGVGTDTQYF. The rearrangement uses TRBV4-3 and TRBJ2-3, with a weak D call TRBD1 (5 bases). The CDR3 loop spans 16 amino acids. The germline V and J ends were trimmed by 4 bases and 3 bases, with 17 bases remaining between them. CDR1 LGHNA and CDR2 YSLEER come from the germline V gene.

This rearrangement joins TRBV6-5 to TRBJ2-7, with a weak D call TRBD1 (5 bases). The V gene's germline CDR1 is MNHEY and CDR2 SVGAGI. V lost 0 bases to trimming and J lost 2 bases, with 8 bases between them. The CDR3 contains 14 residues. In DNA form, the CDR3 reads TGTGCCAGCAGTTACTCCCAGGGCCCCTACGAGCAGTACTTC. This sequence encodes CASSYSQGPYEQYF.

V and J are TRBV5-1 and TRBJ1-5, with unresolved D. Germline CDR1 is SGHRS and CDR2 is YFSETQ. The CDR3 has 15 residues. Between the trimmed V and J ends, which lost 3 bases and 7 bases, there was a span of 17 bases. The chain's CDR3 is CASSSGFGAEQPQHF. The CDR3 DNA reads as TGCGCCAGCAGCTCGGGTTTTGGTGCGGAGCAGCCCCAGCATTTT.

The chain joins TRBV10-3 to TRBJ2-7; 9 positions agree with TRBD1. V gave up 2 bases and J gave up 1 base; unmatched junction bases: 12. Germline V CDR1 and CDR2: ENHRY, SYGVKD. The length of the CDR3 is 18 residues. CDR3 amino acids: CAISEATARQGVSYEQYF. The CDR3 DNA follows: TGTGCCATCAGTGAGGCTACAGCCAGACAGGGGGTTTCCTACGAGCAGTACTTC.

This chain links TRBV5-6 with TRBJ2-1; perhaps TRBD2 as D (6 bases). Trimming cost V 4 bases and J 0 bases, with 14 bases left between them. From germline, CDR1 is SGHDT and CDR2 YYEEEE. This CDR3 is 16 amino acids long. CDR3: CASSAGPTSSYNEQFF. DNA for the CDR3: TGTGCCAGCAGCGCGGGACCAACTAGCTCCTACAATGAGCAGTTCTTC.

This clone was counted only a few times. The chain is built from TRBV5-4 and TRBJ2-3; weak D call: TRBD2 (6 bases). The V end lost 0 bases, the J end lost 2 bases, and 13 bases lay between the germline ends. The germline gives CDR1 SGHNT, CDR2 YYREEE (reference sequence). This CDR3 has 16 residues. The CDR3 region has the DNA TGTGCCAGCAGCTTGGCGGGGGACCTGTACACAGATACGCAGTATTTT. Its translation: CASSLAGDLYTDTQYF.

This chain connects TRBV4-1 to TRBJ1-2; D is possibly TRBD1 (6 bases). The V end lost 3 bases, the J end lost 4 bases, and 18 bases lay between the germline ends. Germline assignment: CDR1 MGHRA and CDR2 YSYEKL. The CDR3 is 16 amino acids. CDR3 sequence: CASSQGNGVGAYGYTF. The CDR3 bases are TGCGCCAGCAGCCAGGGGAACGGGGTGGGGGCCTATGGCTACACCTTC.

There are a few counts of this clone. The rearrangement uses TRBV10-3 and TRBJ1-6; D uncertain. V was trimmed by 2 bases and J by 7 bases, leaving 9 bases between them. The CDR3 totals 14 residues. Germline V gene lookup returns CDR1 ENHRY and CDR2 SYGVKD. This chain's CDR3 is CAISEREENSPLHF. The CDR3 coding sequence is TGTGCCATCAGTGAGCGGGAGGAAAATTCACCCCTCCACTTT.

The gene calls are TRBV25-1 and TRBJ2-1; D perhaps matches TRBD2 (5 bases). This CDR3 has 15 residues. Germline CDR1 reads MGHDK; CDR2 reads SYGVNS. Trimming cost V 5 bases and J 1 base, with 12 bases left between them. In DNA, the CDR3 is TGTGCCAGCAGTCGAACGAGAGGGTCCTACAATGAGCAGTTCTTC. Translating gives CASSRTRGSYNEQFF.

The chain has TRBV10-1 and TRBJ1-1, with a weak D call TRBD1 (5 bases). CDR3 length: 13 amino acids. Trimming took off 6 bases at V and 3 bases at J, with 11 bases between the two ends. CDR1 is WNHNN and CDR2 is SYGVQD in the germline V gene (reference sequence). DNA for the CDR3: TGCGCCAGCAGCCCATCAGGGTACACTGAAGCTTTCTTT. As protein: CASSPSGYTEAFF.